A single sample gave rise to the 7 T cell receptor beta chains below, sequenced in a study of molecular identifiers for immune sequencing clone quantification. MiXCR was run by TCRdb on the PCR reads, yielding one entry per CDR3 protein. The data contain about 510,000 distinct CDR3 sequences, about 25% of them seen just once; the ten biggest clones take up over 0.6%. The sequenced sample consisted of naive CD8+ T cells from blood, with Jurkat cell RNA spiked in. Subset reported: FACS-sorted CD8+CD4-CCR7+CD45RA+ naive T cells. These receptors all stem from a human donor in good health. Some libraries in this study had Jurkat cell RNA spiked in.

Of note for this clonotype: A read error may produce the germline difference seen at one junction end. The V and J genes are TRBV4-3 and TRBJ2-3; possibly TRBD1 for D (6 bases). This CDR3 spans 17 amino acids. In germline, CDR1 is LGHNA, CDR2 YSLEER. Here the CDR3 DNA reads TGCGCCAGCAGCCAAGAGGTACAGGCTAAACTGACAGGTACGCAGTATTTT. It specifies CASSQEVQAKLTGTQYF.

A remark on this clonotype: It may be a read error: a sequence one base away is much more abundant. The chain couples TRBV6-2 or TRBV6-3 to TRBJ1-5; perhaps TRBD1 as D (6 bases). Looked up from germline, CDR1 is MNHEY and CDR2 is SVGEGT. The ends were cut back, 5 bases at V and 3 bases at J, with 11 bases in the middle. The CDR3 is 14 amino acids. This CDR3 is CASSHREYNQPQHF. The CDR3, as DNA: TGTGCCAGCAGTCACAGGGAATACAATCAGCCCCAGCATTTT.

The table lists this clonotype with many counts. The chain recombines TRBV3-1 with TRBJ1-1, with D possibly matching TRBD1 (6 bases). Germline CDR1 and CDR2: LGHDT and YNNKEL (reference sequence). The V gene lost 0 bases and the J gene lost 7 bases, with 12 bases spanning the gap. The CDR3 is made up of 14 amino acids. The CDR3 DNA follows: TGTGCCAGCAGCCAAGATCCGGGACACCATGAAGCTTTCTTT. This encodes CASSQDPGHHEAFF. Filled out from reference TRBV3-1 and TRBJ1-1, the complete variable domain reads DTAVSQTPKYLVTQMGNDKSIKCEQNLGHDTMYWYKQDSKKFLKIMFSYNNKELIINETVPNRFSPKSPDKAHLNLHINSLELGDSAVYFCASSQDPGHHEAFFGQGTRLTVV.

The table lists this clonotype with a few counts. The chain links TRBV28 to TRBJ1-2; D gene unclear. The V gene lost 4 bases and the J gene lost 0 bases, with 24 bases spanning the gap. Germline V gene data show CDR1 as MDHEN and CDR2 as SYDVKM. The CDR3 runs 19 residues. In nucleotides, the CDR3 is TGTGCCAGCAGTTCATATGGGCCCCACTTAGAGTCAACTAACTATGGCTACACCTTC. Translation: CASSSYGPHLESTNYGYTF.

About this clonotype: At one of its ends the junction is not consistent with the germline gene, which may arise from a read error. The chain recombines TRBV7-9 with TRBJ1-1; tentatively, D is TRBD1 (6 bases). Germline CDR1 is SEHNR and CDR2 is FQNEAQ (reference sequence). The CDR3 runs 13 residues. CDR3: CATAWGASTEASF. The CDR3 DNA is TGTGCCACGGCCTGGGGGGCGAGTACTGAAGCTTCCTTT.

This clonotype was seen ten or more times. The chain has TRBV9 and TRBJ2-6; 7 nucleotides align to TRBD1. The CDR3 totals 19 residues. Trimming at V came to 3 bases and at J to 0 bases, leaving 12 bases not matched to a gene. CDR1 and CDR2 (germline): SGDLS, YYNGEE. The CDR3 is CASSARRDSVHSGANVLTF. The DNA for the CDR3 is TGTGCCAGCAGCGCCCGCCGGGACAGCGTCCACTCTGGGGCCAACGTCCTGACTTTC.

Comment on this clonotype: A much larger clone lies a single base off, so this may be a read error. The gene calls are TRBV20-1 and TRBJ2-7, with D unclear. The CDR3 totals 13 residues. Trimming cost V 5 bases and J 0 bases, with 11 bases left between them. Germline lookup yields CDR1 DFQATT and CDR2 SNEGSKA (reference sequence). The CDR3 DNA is TGCAGTGCTTGTTCCGGGTACTCCTACGAGCAGTACTTC. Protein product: CSACSGYSYEQYF.